This T cell receptor beta chain originates from a study of regulatory T cells in long-lasting Graves disease. Study findings and constraints: Limited samples may have lowered accuracy.

V lost 8 bases and J 4 bases, leaving 16 bases between the germline ends. The CDR3 is 14 amino acids. CDR1 MNHEY and CDR2 SVGEGT come from the germline V gene. Specified time point: newly diagnosed GD, antithyroid drugs for less than 3 months. Extracted RNA from PBMCs served as the source of the TCR library. Concerning this clonotype itself: Its antigen is as yet unknown.

Construction of TCR beta libraries relied on iRepertoire HTBI primers and on Arm-PCR targeting CDR3 regions. TCRdb passed the multiplex PCR reads through MiXCR, listing each CDR3 protein once. The table records hundreds of thousands of distinct CDR3 sequences, around 17% of them present only once. The sample was also linked to a second study, of T cells in Graves' hyperthyroidism and ophthalmopathy.

Sequencing used peripheral blood mononuclear cells (PBMCs), obtained at new diagnosis, from a patient treated with antithyroid drugs. V gene TRBV6-2 or TRBV6-3 combines with J gene TRBJ2-3; D gene ambiguous. The clonotype comes from a woman between 25 and 40 years old with Graves disease. CDR3 in amino acids: CASPYRSPPDTQYF. In nucleotides, the CDR3 is TGTGCCAGCCCTTACCGTTCGCCCCCAGATACGCAGTATTTT.